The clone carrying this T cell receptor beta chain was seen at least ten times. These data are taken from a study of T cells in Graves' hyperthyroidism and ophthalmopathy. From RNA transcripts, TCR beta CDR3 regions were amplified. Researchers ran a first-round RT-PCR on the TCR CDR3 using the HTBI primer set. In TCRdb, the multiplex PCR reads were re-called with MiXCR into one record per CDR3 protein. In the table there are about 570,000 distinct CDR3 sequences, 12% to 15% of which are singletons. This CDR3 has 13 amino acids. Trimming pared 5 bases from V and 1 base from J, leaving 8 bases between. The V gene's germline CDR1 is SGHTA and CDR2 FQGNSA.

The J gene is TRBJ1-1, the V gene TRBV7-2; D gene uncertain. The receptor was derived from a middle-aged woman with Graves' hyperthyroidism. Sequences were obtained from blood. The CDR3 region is CASSAQPNTEAFF. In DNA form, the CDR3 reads TGTGCCAGCAGCGCCCAACCGAACACTGAAGCTTTCTTT.